The 15 T cell receptor beta chains listed next were all sequenced from one sample in a study of blood T cell repertoires in COVID-19. Libraries were prepared by immunoSEQ multiplex PCR; TCRdb keeps only in-frame clonotypes and omits some of them. The sample has roughly 97,000 clones; approximately 91% are singletons. The specimen was peripheral blood. These receptors were taken from a human donor in a cohort sampled during active COVID-19.

This chain connects TRBV11-3 to TRBJ2-1, with D possibly TRBD2 on 6 matching bases. CDR3 size: 16 residues. In germline, CDR1 is SGHNT, CDR2 YENEEA. The V and J ends lost 3 bases and 1 base respectively, with 13 bases between them. CDR3 nucleotides: TGTGCCAGCAGCTTTGGAGGGTTGGGTTCCTACAATGAGCAGTTCTTC. As protein: CASSFGGLGSYNEQFF.

V usage is TRBV12-5 and J usage is TRBJ1-4; D perhaps matches TRBD1 (5 bases). Germline loops: CDR1 LGHNT, CDR2 FRNRAP. The V and J ends lost 6 bases and 7 bases respectively, with 18 bases between them. This CDR3 is 15 amino acids long. The chain's CDR3 is CASGPGLGEAEKLFF. As DNA, the CDR3 is TGTGCTAGTGGACCCGGTTTAGGGGAGGCTGAAAAACTGTTTTTT. The full variable domain, in which reference TRBV12-5 and TRBJ1-4 provide the parts outside the CDR3, is DARVTQTPRHKVTEMGQEVTMRCQPILGHNTVFWYRQTMMQGLELLAYFRNRAPLDDSGMPKDRFSAEMPDATLATLKIQPSEPRDSAVYFCASGPGLGEAEKLFFGSGTQLSVL.

This rearrangement joins TRBV6-8 to TRBJ2-3, with TRBD2 identical over 8 bases. In germline, CDR1 is MNHGY, CDR2 SAAAGT. This CDR3 has 18 amino acids. J lost 5 bases, V lost 9 bases, and 22 bases had no gene match. The CDR3 loop reads CARDKGGRCKREQDTQYF. CDR3 nucleotide sequence: TGTGCCAGAGACAAGGGGGGGCGGTGCAAGCGGGAGCAAGATACGCAGTATTTT.

The chain uses TRBV2 and TRBJ2-2; possibly TRBD1 for D (6 bases). CDR3 size: 14 residues. Trimming left V 5 bases short and J 1 base short, with 8 bases between. Per germline, CDR1 SNHLY and CDR2 FYNNEI. The CDR3 loop reads CASSLQGNTGELFF. The CDR3 DNA sequence: TGTGCCAGCAGTCTACAGGGGAACACCGGGGAGCTGTTTTTT.

V is TRBV18 and J is TRBJ2-5; D is perhaps TRBD1 (6 bases). Germline CDR1 and CDR2: KGHSH and LQKENI. This CDR3 has 14 residues. Deletions cut 3 bases from V and 1 base from J, with 9 bases between. The CDR3 nucleotides read TGTGCCAGCTCACCCCGGACAGTCCAAGAGACCCAGTACTTC. Protein sequence: CASSPRTVQETQYF.

V gene TRBV29-1 combines with J gene TRBJ1-3, with D hard to call. In germline, CDR1 is SQVTM, CDR2 ANQGSEA. The germline V and J ends were trimmed by 0 bases and 9 bases, with 9 bases remaining between them. The CDR3 totals 12 residues. CDR3 DNA: TGCAGCGTTGAAGACCAGGCCGGCACCATATATTTT. Translated, it gives CSVEDQAGTIYF.

The chain links TRBV19 to TRBJ2-7; the match to TRBD2 covers 15 bases. V shed 3 bases and J 7 bases; nucleotides not matched to a gene: 7. Germline CDR1 and CDR2: LNHDA and SQIVND (reference sequence). The CDR3 consists of 16 residues. For the CDR3, the DNA is TGTGCCAGTAGTATGTCGCCCGGGACTAGCGGGAGGGAGCAGTACTTC. Residues: CASSMSPGTSGREQYF. Using reference TRBV19 and TRBJ2-7 for the parts outside the CDR3, the full variable domain is DGGITQSPKYLFRKEGQNVTLSCEQNLNHDAMYWYRQDPGQGLRLIYYSQIVNDFQKGDIAEGYSVSREKKESFPLTVTSAQKNPTAFYLCASSMSPGTSGREQYFGPGTRLTVT.

The chain carries TRBV5-1 and TRBJ2-5; 8 bases line up with TRBD2. The CDR3 is 16 amino acids. The junction had 10 bases not matched to a gene; V was cut back by 2 bases and J by 4 bases. In germline, CDR1 is SGHRS, CDR2 YFSETQ. This CDR3 is CASSFQPSGGRETQYF. CDR3 coding DNA: TGCGCCAGCAGCTTCCAACCCTCGGGAGGGCGAGAGACCCAGTACTTC.

V is TRBV11-3 and J is TRBJ2-1, with 7 positions matching TRBD1. With 5 bases clipped from V and 8 bases from J, the junction kept 9 bases outside the gene matches. This CDR3 is built from 14 residues. Germline CDR1 SGHNT, CDR2 YENEEA. This CDR3 is CASSQTGSSDEQFF. The CDR3 DNA reads as TGTGCCAGCAGCCAGACAGGGAGTAGCGATGAGCAGTTCTTC.

The chain couples TRBV5-1 to TRBJ2-2; 7 bases are shared with TRBD1. CDR3 length equals 16 residues. CDR1 and CDR2 (germline): SGHRS, YFSETQ. Trimming took 1 base from V and 2 from J; bases not matched to a gene: 5. Written as DNA, the CDR3 is TGCGCCAGCAGCTTGTTTACAGGGGAAAACACCGGGGAGCTGTTTTTT. Its protein is CASSLFTGENTGELFF.

The chain is built from TRBV30 and TRBJ1-2; TRBD1 matches at 9 bases. J was trimmed by 3 bases and V by 5 bases; bases with no gene match: 10. Germline lookup yields CDR1 GTSNPN and CDR2 SVGIG (reference sequence). The CDR3 extends over 15 amino acids. This chain's CDR3 is CAWYRDRAADYGYTF. The DNA of the CDR3 is TGTGCCTGGTACCGGGACAGGGCTGCCGACTATGGCTACACCTTC.

CDR3 in amino acids: CASSHQDWETQYF. In nucleotides, the CDR3 is TGTGCCAGCAGCCACCAGGATTGGGAGACCCAGTACTTC. This chain joins TRBV7-8 and TRBJ2-5; D gene unclear. Between the trimmed V and J ends, which lost 5 bases and 5 bases, there was a span of 12 bases. Per germline, CDR1 SGHVS and CDR2 FQNEAQ. CDR3 size: 13 residues.

This chain connects TRBV23-1 to TRBJ1-6, with a weak D call TRBD1 (6 bases). TRBV23-1 qualifies as an ORF whose function is uncertain. The CDR3 totals 18 residues. V lost 3 bases and J lost 3, with 18 bases in between. CDR3 region: CASSHPYGGQVYNSPLHF. DNA for the CDR3: TGCGCCAGCAGTCACCCGTACGGGGGGCAGGTCTATAATTCACCCCTCCACTTT.

The chain carries TRBV24-1 and TRBJ1-5; D ambiguous. Trimming removed 3 bases from V and 2 bases from J, with 4 bases in between. There are 13 residues in the CDR3. Germline CDR1 KGHDR, CDR2 SFDVKD. DNA of the CDR3: TGTGCCACCAGTGATCCAGGCAATCAGCCCCAGCATTTT. Translated: CATSDPGNQPQHF.

This clone is a singleton in its sample. This rearrangement joins TRBV11-2 to TRBJ1-2; D not certain. Germline V gene data show CDR1 as SGHAT and CDR2 as FQNNGV. CDR3 size: 14 residues. V gave up 0 bases and J gave up 8 bases, with 13 bases separating them. In DNA, the CDR3 is TGTGCCAGCAGCTTAGAGAGGCAGAGCGGCGGCTACACCTTC. Protein sequence: CASSLERQSGGYTF.